Listed below are T cell receptor beta chains from one sample, sequenced in a study of blood T cell repertoires in COVID-19. Produced via immunoSEQ multiplex PCR; TCRdb's table is partial and in-frame only. The table has approximately 150,000 clones, roughly 87% seen once. The sequenced material came from peripheral blood. The receptors originated from a man aged 65 to 85 with acute or convalescent COVID-19. Both conserved end residues are part of each CDR3. The order of the fields is D gene, V gene, J gene, clone size, CDR3 DNA, CDR3 protein. D genes are given only for firm matches. Expanded clones get a size class; other rows say once, few or many, or leave the size out.

TRBD1	TRBV6-5	TRBJ1-6	.	TGTGCCAGCAGTCGGACACAGGGGTTGAATTCACCCCTCCACTTT	CASSRTQGLNSPLHF
.	TRBV24-1	TRBJ2-1	few	TGTGCCACCAGTGATACCCGGAGGGGGCGAGAGCAGTTCTTC	CATSDTRRGREQFF
.	TRBV6-5	TRBJ1-2	.	TGTGCCAGCACTGGACAGATAGGTGGCTACACCTTC	CASTGQIGGYTF
.	TRBV10-2	TRBJ2-5	once	TGCGCCAGCAGTGAGTGGGACACAATAAAAGAGACCCAGTACTTC	CASSEWDTIKETQYF
TRBD1	TRBV27	TRBJ2-2	once	TGTGCCAGCAGTTCCAGGGGGCTGAACACCGGGGAGCTGTTTTTT	CASSSRGLNTGELFF
.	TRBV7-2	TRBJ1-1	.	TGTGCCAGCAGCCCGTTCGGAGGGAACACTGAAGCTTTCTTT	CASSPFGGNTEAFF
TRBD2	TRBV3-1/TRBV3-2	TRBJ2-1	few	TGTGCCAGCAGCCAAGTGGGAGCGGGAGGATTCGGTGAGCAGTTCTTC	CASSQVGAGGFGEQFF
.	TRBV6-2/TRBV6-3	TRBJ1-4	.	TGTGCCAGCAGCGCCACAGGTTTCAGGAATGAAAAACTGTTTTTT	CASSATGFRNEKLFF
TRBD1	TRBV28	TRBJ1-5	.	TGTGCCAGCAGTCCCGCGGACAGGATTAATCAGCCCCAGCATTTT	CASSPADRINQPQHF
.	TRBV3-1/TRBV3-2	TRBJ1-1	.	TGTGCCAGCAGCCCTGGGGGACTCACTTTCTTT	CASSPGGLTFF
TRBD2	TRBV5-1	TRBJ2-3	.	TGCGCCAGCAGCTGGTGGACTAGCGCTACAGATACGCAGTATTTT	CASSWWTSATDTQYF
TRBD1	TRBV6-6	TRBJ1-5	.	TGTGCCAGCAGTGACAGGGCCCTCAATCAGCCCCAGCATTTT	CASSDRALNQPQHF
.	TRBV7-2	TRBJ2-7	.	TGTGCCAGCAGCCGGGGGTCTAGGATCGAGCAGTACTTC	CASSRGSRIEQYF
.	TRBV3-1/TRBV3-2	TRBJ1-1	few	TGTGCCAGCAGCCGCCAACCCGACAGTGAAGCTTTCTTT	CASSRQPDSEAFF
TRBD2	TRBV27	TRBJ2-7	.	TGTGCCAGCAGGGTCGGACCGGGACTAGCCACCTACGAGCAGTACTTC	CASRVGPGLATYEQYF
TRBD2	TRBV18	TRBJ2-1	few	TGTGCCAGCTCACCGCTAGCGGGAGGCAATGAGCAGTTCTTC	CASSPLAGGNEQFF
.	TRBV6-5	TRBJ1-5	.	TGTGCCAGCAGACGGGAAAATAGCAATCAGCCCCAGCATTTT	CASRRENSNQPQHF
TRBD1	TRBV6-1	TRBJ1-2	few	TGTGCCAGCAGTGAGACAGGGAGCGGTAATGGCTACACCTTC	CASSETGSGNGYTF
.	TRBV3-1/TRBV3-2	TRBJ2-1	.	TGTGCCAGCAGCCTAAGCCCAGGTAGGAATGAGCAGTTCTTC	CASSLSPGRNEQFF
TRBD1	TRBV5-1	TRBJ1-1	.	TGCGCCAGCAGCTTTAACACAGGGGGCTACACTGAAGCTTTCTTT	CASSFNTGGYTEAFF
TRBD2	TRBV4-2	TRBJ2-5	.	TGTGCCAGCAGCCAAGAAGTAATGACTAGCGGGAGGTTGGAGACCCAGTACTTC	CASSQEVMTSGRLETQYF
.	TRBV2	TRBJ2-5	.	TGTGCCAGCAGTGAATCCAGGGGAGGGGAGACCCAGTACTTC	CASSESRGGETQYF